The 10 T cell receptor beta chains below were found in one sample sequenced in a study of blood T cells in healthy people across ages. The use of a sample-barcoded 5' primer and a J-beta primer mix characterized a second PCR of roughly 6 to 11 cycles. TCRdb reprocessed the 5' RACE reads via MiXCR and lists one record per CDR3 protein. The top ten clones hold 13% of a sample with 600,000 to 800,000 distinct CDR3 sequences, 45% to 60% of them seen once. Sequencing was done on a sample of blood. These TCRs come from a woman older than 75 in good health.

The V gene is TRBV6-2 or TRBV6-3, the J gene TRBJ2-1; D remains unclear. Trimming stripped 7 bases from V and 4 bases from J, with 8 bases between. Germline loops: CDR1 MNHEY, CDR2 SVGEGT. This CDR3 has 12 amino acids. The CDR3 protein is CASNSEYNEQFF. CDR3 nucleotide sequence: TGTGCCAGCAACTCCGAATACAATGAGCAGTTCTTC.

This clonotype was observed a few times. Given a much more abundant clone one base away, this may be a read error. CDR3 sequence: CASSVSPIHEQFF. CDR3 nucleotide sequence: TGCGCCAGCAGCGTATCCCCTATCCATGAGCAGTTCTTC. The rearrangement joins TRBV5-1 to TRBJ2-1, with D uncertain. The CDR3 is 13 residues long. Germline V lookup: CDR1 SGHRS, CDR2 YFSETQ. Trimming cost V 4 bases and J 8 bases, with 13 bases left between them. The full variable domain, completed using reference TRBV5-1 and TRBJ2-1, is KAGVTQTPRYLIKTRGQQVTLSCSPISGHRSVSWYQQTPGQGLQFLFEYFSETQRNKGNFPGRFSGRQFSNSRSEMNVSTLELGDSALYLCASSVSPIHEQFFGPGTRLTVL.

The V call is TRBV14, the J call TRBJ2-7; the D call may be TRBD1 or TRBD2 (5 bases each). V lost 1 base and J lost 7, with 20 bases in between. In germline, CDR1 is SGHDN, CDR2 FVKESK. The CDR3 consists of 16 residues. The CDR3 DNA sequence: TGTGCCAGCAGCCAAGTTCCGGGGAAGGGGTCTGAAGAGCAGTACTTC. It translates to CASSQVPGKGSEEQYF.

This clonotype occurred a few times. A clone one base away is much larger, so this may be a read error. V and J are TRBV7-2 and TRBJ2-7; D is undetermined. V was shortened by 1 base and J by 6 bases, with 4 bases between the two germline ends. The V gene's germline CDR1 is SGHTA and CDR2 FQGNSA. The CDR3 consists of 11 residues. CDR3 region: CASSLVIEQYF. CDR3 coding DNA: TGTGCCAGCAGCTTAGTCATCGAGCAGTACTTC.

Concerning this clonotype itself: Just one base apart from a much larger clone, this may be a read error. The chain links TRBV7-6 to TRBJ2-3; no reliable D call. Trimming stripped 1 base from V and 2 bases from J, with 10 bases between. There are 15 residues in the CDR3. Germline V gives CDR1 SGHVS, CDR2 FNYEAQ. CDR3 in amino acids: CASSLVWQDTDTQYF. In DNA, the CDR3 is TGTGCCAGCAGCTTAGTCTGGCAGGACACAGATACGCAGTATTTT.

This clonotype appeared a few times. CDR3 protein: CSARERDYEQYF. As DNA, the CDR3 is TGCAGTGCTAGAGAGAGGGACTACGAGCAGTACTTC. The rearrangement uses TRBV20-1 and TRBJ2-7; D might be TRBD2 (5 bases). The germline gives CDR1 DFQATT, CDR2 SNEGSKA (reference sequence). This CDR3 is 12 amino acids long. V was pared by 0 bases and J by 3 bases, with 6 bases between.

This rearrangement joins TRBV3-1 to TRBJ1-2; D remains ambiguous. The CDR3 consists of 14 residues. V lost 1 base, J lost 3 bases, and 9 bases lay in between. From germline, CDR1 is LGHDT and CDR2 YNNKEL (reference sequence). The CDR3 loop reads CASSQGALYYGYTF. The CDR3 bases are TGTGCCAGCAGCCAAGGGGCACTTTACTATGGCTACACCTTC.

About this clonotype: At one end the junction does not follow the germline gene, possibly because of a read error. The chain uses TRBV6-5 and TRBJ2-5; 8 bases agree with TRBD2. Germline V gene lookup returns CDR1 MNHEY and CDR2 SVGAGI. This CDR3 has 14 amino acids. CDR3 bases: TGTGCCAGCATCGGGGGGGCGTACCAAGAGACCCAGTACTTT. Protein product: CASIGGAYQETQYF.

The CDR3 DNA reads as TGTGCCAGCACCTCCGGGGGACTTAATGAAAAACTGTTTTTT. Translated, it gives CASTSGGLNEKLFF. V and J are TRBV13 and TRBJ1-4; a possible D gene is TRBD1 (5 bases). The ends were cut back, 7 bases at V and 4 bases at J, with 13 bases in the middle. The CDR3 runs to 14 residues. Germline V gene sequence: CDR1 PRHDT, CDR2 FYEKMQ (reference sequence).

The rearrangement joins TRBV20-1 to TRBJ1-5, with a possible D match to TRBD1 (5 bases). CDR1 DFQATT and CDR2 SNEGSKA come from the germline V gene (reference sequence). This CDR3 is 12 amino acids long. V lost 6 bases, J lost 4 bases, and 10 bases lay in between. This chain's CDR3 is CSAQGFNQPQHF. In DNA form, the CDR3 reads TGCAGTGCCCAGGGATTTAATCAGCCCCAGCATTTT.